The rows below give T cell receptor beta chains drawn from one sample of a study of T cells after yellow fever vaccination. TCRdb analysed the 5' RACE reads with MiXCR anew, one entry per CDR3 protein. The sample carries just under 600,000 distinct CDR3 sequences, less than 15% recorded once. Source: PBMCs, taken on the day of the yellow fever booster vaccination. The receptors derive from a man aged 30 to 45 who received the YFV17D yellow fever vaccine. Each CDR3 is given with its conserved first and last residue. A D gene is named only where the DNA matches it firmly. Size is stated for part of the rows, as once, few or many counts, or as a class when the clone is expanded.

V	J	D	size	length	CDR3	DNA
TRBV20-1	TRBJ2-7	-	-	14	CSASGMGGTYEQYF	TGCAGTGCTAGCGGGATGGGGGGTACCTACGAGCAGTACTTC
TRBV14	TRBJ1-3	TRBD1	-	17	CASSSHLGTGLRNTIYF	TGTGCCAGCAGCTCACACCTCGGGACAGGGTTACGAAACACCATATATTTT
TRBV10-3	TRBJ2-7	TRBD2	-	13	CAVLAEGAYEQYF	TGTGCCGTCCTAGCGGAGGGAGCCTACGAGCAGTACTTC
TRBV6-1	TRBJ2-1	-	many	12	CAGDTQGNEQFF	TGTGCCGGGGACACGCAAGGGAATGAGCAGTTCTTC
TRBV6-1	TRBJ2-7	TRBD2	few	15	CASRRGGLAGVEQYF	TGTGCCAGCCGAAGGGGGGGTCTAGCGGGAGTCGAGCAGTACTTC
TRBV5-8	TRBJ2-7	TRBD1	-	13	CASGTEITYEQYF	TGTGCCAGCGGGACAGAAATAACCTACGAGCAGTACTTC
TRBV5-6	TRBJ2-1	-	few	14	CASSFVLRRDEQFF	TGTGCCAGCAGCTTTGTCCTGCGTCGGGATGAGCAGTTCTTC
TRBV11-2	TRBJ2-2	-	-	13	CASARSGAGELFF	TGTGCCAGCGCCCGAAGTGGGGCCGGGGAGCTGTTTTTT
TRBV28	TRBJ2-6	-	few	17	CASSLPLGRSGANVLTF	TGTGCCAGCAGTTTACCCTTGGGGCGATCTGGGGCCAACGTCCTGACTTTC
TRBV5-1	TRBJ2-1	TRBD2	-	15	CASILAPSSYNEQFF	TGCGCCAGCATACTAGCGCCGAGCTCCTACAATGAGCAGTTCTTC
TRBV15	TRBJ2-1	-	-	12	CATSRARYEQFF	TGTGCCACCAGCAGAGCCCGATATGAGCAGTTCTTC
TRBV29-1	TRBJ2-7	TRBD1	many	12	CSVGTGTYEQYF	TGCAGCGTCGGGACAGGGACCTACGAGCAGTACTTC
TRBV20-1	TRBJ2-1	TRBD2	-	14	CSASLGLANNEQFF	TGCAGTGCTAGCCTGGGACTAGCGAACAATGAGCAGTTCTTC
TRBV7-7	TRBJ2-3	-	-	15	CASSPGLQATDTQYF	TGTGCTAGCAGCCCAGGCCTACAGGCCACAGATACGCAGTATTTT
TRBV12-5	TRBJ2-3	-	few	11	CASGGGDTQYF	TGTGCTAGTGGTGGGGGGGATACGCAGTATTTT
TRBV7-2	TRBJ2-3	-	-	17	CASSQKWATDRTDTQYF	TGTGCCAGCAGCCAGAAGTGGGCGACAGACCGCACAGATACGCAGTATTTT
TRBV4-2	TRBJ2-3	TRBD2	-	17	CASSQDTGREATDTQYF	TGTGCCAGCAGCCAAGATACGGGGCGGGAGGCAACAGATACGCAGTATTTT
TRBV6-1	TRBJ1-5	-	-	13	CASGVEGNQPQHF	TGTGCCAGCGGGGTAGAGGGTAATCAGCCCCAGCATTTT
TRBV6-1	TRBJ1-4	TRBD1	-	17	CASSQPGQGLRSEKLFF	TGTGCCAGCAGTCAACCGGGACAGGGCTTGAGGAGTGAAAAACTGTTTTTT
TRBV20-1	TRBJ2-1	-	few	16	CSAGTAEGTRYNEQFF	TGCAGTGCTGGAACCGCCGAAGGGACACGCTACAATGAGCAGTTCTTC
TRBV7-6	TRBJ2-7	-	few	16	CASSQSSTVGAYEQYF	TGTGCCAGCAGCCAGTCCTCGACCGTTGGGGCCTACGAGCAGTACTTC
TRBV25-1	TRBJ2-5	TRBD2	once	15	CASSDPGLAEETQYF	TGTGCCAGCAGTGACCCCGGACTAGCGGAAGAGACCCAGTACTTC
TRBV9	TRBJ1-4	-	few	14	CASSVGLTSEKLFF	TGTGCCAGCAGCGTAGGCCTGACGAGCGAAAAACTGTTTTTT
TRBV6-1	TRBJ2-1	-	many	13	CASSPPSYNEQFF	TGTGCCAGCAGCCCCCCGAGCTACAATGAGCAGTTCTTC
TRBV3-1	TRBJ2-2	TRBD2	few	15	CASSPTSGRTGELFF	TGTGCCAGCAGCCCCACTAGCGGGAGAACCGGGGAGCTGTTTTTT
TRBV7-2	TRBJ1-2	-	-	15	CASSLGATLNYGYTF	TGTGCCAGCAGCTTAGGTGCTACTCTTAACTATGGCTACACCTTC
TRBV20-1	TRBJ1-2	-	few	11	CSAPPAAGYTF	TGCAGTGCTCCACCCGCAGCTGGCTACACCTTC
TRBV11-2	TRBJ2-3	TRBD1	few	15	CASSPGTGLRDTQYF	TGTGCCAGCAGCCCCGGGACAGGGCTCCGGGATACGCAGTATTTT
TRBV6-2/TRBV6-3	TRBJ2-1	-	many	13	CASSSPTYNEQFF	TGTGCCAGCAGTTCCCCTACGTACAATGAGCAGTTCTTC
TRBV11-2	TRBJ2-3	-	once	15	CASSPNPLSTDTQYF	TGTGCCAGCAGCCCCAACCCTCTCTCCACAGATACGCAGTATTTT
TRBV6-5	TRBJ2-7	TRBD1	few	16	CASSYSRTGSSYEQYF	TGTGCCAGCAGTTACTCTCGGACAGGGAGCTCCTACGAGCAGTACTTC
TRBV5-1	TRBJ2-1	TRBD2	-	15	CASSLAAGDWYEQFF	TGCGCCAGCAGCTTGGCAGCGGGAGATTGGTATGAGCAGTTCTTC
TRBV25-1	TRBJ2-1	TRBD2	once	16	CASTGDTSGSYNEQFF	TGTGCCAGCACCGGAGATACTAGCGGGAGTTACAATGAGCAGTTCTTC
TRBV9	TRBJ2-1	TRBD2	few	15	CASSVSSGEYNEQFF	TGTGCCAGCAGCGTCTCTAGCGGGGAGTACAATGAGCAGTTCTTC
TRBV7-3	TRBJ2-2	TRBD1	-	16	CASSPPGTGIHGELFF	TGTGCCAGCAGCCCGCCGGGGACAGGCATCCATGGGGAGCTGTTTTTT
TRBV6-1	TRBJ1-2	-	-	14	CASSQLTGHYGYTF	TGTGCCAGCAGCCAGCTAACGGGCCACTATGGCTACACCTTC
TRBV7-9	TRBJ1-2	TRBD1	-	13	CACDRDRDRGYTF	TGTGCCTGCGATCGGGACAGGGATCGGGGCTACACCTTC
TRBV2	TRBJ2-2	TRBD1	-	14	CASSGGQPTGELFF	TGTGCCAGCAGTGGGGGACAGCCTACCGGGGAGCTGTTTTTT
TRBV5-1	TRBJ2-7	-	-	15	CASSLAGTAGFEQYF	TGCGCCAGCAGCTTGGCTGGGACAGCGGGTTTCGAGCAGTACTTC
TRBV7-2	TRBJ2-2	-	few	16	CASSPSLGNWGGELFF	TGTGCCAGCAGCCCCTCTCTTGGAAATTGGGGCGGGGAGCTGTTTTTT
TRBV20-1	TRBJ2-5	-	few	13	CSAGRGQEETQYF	TGCAGTGCGGGCCGGGGGCAGGAAGAGACCCAGTACTTC
TRBV27	TRBJ2-1	-	-	16	CASSLERLGSYNEQFF	TGTGCCAGCAGTTTAGAACGTTTGGGCTCCTACAATGAGCAGTTCTTC
TRBV18	TRBJ2-1	TRBD2	few	16	CASPPDGGRIYNEQFF	TGTGCCAGCCCACCAGACGGCGGGAGGATTTACAATGAGCAGTTCTTC
TRBV3-1	TRBJ2-1	-	-	15	CASSQDVLFGNEQFF	TGTGCCAGCAGCCAAGATGTCCTATTTGGCAATGAGCAGTTCTTC
TRBV9	TRBJ2-1	-	few	15	CASSVGSGVSNEQFF	TGTGCCAGCAGCGTAGGTTCGGGAGTCAGCAATGAGCAGTTCTTC
TRBV10-2	TRBJ2-7	TRBD1	few	14	CASSDRVNSYEQYF	TGCGCCAGCTCCGACAGGGTGAACTCCTACGAGCAGTACTTC
TRBV5-1	TRBJ2-5	TRBD2	-	17	CASSLRLSGGPGETQYF	TGCGCCAGCAGCTTGAGGTTGTCGGGAGGGCCAGGAGAGACCCAGTACTTC
TRBV18	TRBJ1-2	-	-	14	CASSPLGADYGYTF	TGTGCCAGCTCACCGCTGGGGGCAGACTATGGCTACACCTTC
TRBV20-1	TRBJ2-1	TRBD2	-	14	CSAYLAGVVDEQFF	TGCAGTGCTTATCTAGCGGGAGTGGTGGATGAGCAGTTCTTC
TRBV6-5	TRBJ1-4	-	-	14	CASSYGGNNEKLFF	TGTGCCAGCAGTTACGGGGGAAATAATGAAAAACTGTTTTTT
TRBV28	TRBJ2-1	TRBD1	-	17	CASSQVWDRGRSNEQFF	TGTGCCAGCAGCCAAGTGTGGGACAGGGGGCGAAGCAATGAGCAGTTCTTC
TRBV5-6	TRBJ2-4	-	few	16	CASSLGAPTAKNIQYF	TGTGCCAGCAGCTTGGGAGCCCCTACGGCCAAAAACATTCAGTACTTC
TRBV10-3	TRBJ2-2	TRBD2	-	17	CAISPGGAYRNTGELFF	TGTGCCATCAGCCCGGGGGGGGCGTACCGGAACACCGGGGAGCTGTTTTTT
TRBV24-1	TRBJ2-3	TRBD2	few	17	CATSGPGTSGTTDTQYF	TGTGCCACCAGTGGCCCCGGGACTAGCGGAACCACAGATACGCAGTATTTT
TRBV20-1	TRBJ2-7	TRBD2	-	15	CSARDGLAGGYEQYF	TGCAGTGCTAGAGATGGTCTAGCGGGAGGGTACGAGCAGTACTTC